This paragraph covers one T cell receptor (beta chain) sequence. Its antigen remains unknown. Trimming took 3 bases from V and 4 from J, leaving 9 bases between them. Germline V gene sequence: CDR1 KGHSH, CDR2 LQKENI. This CDR3 contains 13 residues. This entry is derived from a study of cytomegalovirus exposure and HLA in healthy donors. Study-wide results and limits: The finding came from a later analysis; first-cohort TCR clusters tended to co-occur in the roughly 120 validation repertoires. Rarity marked most TCR sequences, yet some public TCRs occurred in many donors. TCR beta chains numbering under 200 were designated cytomegalovirus-associated.

TCRdb's copy holds only in-frame clones and misses some; the assay was immunoSEQ multiplex PCR. The data contain 95,000 to 120,000 clones, 90% to 97% of them singletons. V gene TRBV18 combines with J gene TRBJ1-1; D ambiguous. The specimen was PBMCs. This clonotype was sampled from a woman aged 18-35 years in good health and CMV-seronegative. CDR3 nucleotides: TGTGCCAGCTCACCCCGGTCGAGCACTGAAGCTTTCTTT. Translating it yields CASSPRSSTEAFF.